The text below deals with one T cell receptor beta chain. Its specificity is not known. The germline V and J ends were trimmed by 7 bases and 6 bases, with 15 bases remaining between them. Looked up from germline, CDR1 is LNHDA and CDR2 is SQIVND (reference sequence). This CDR3 comprises 14 residues. These data come from a study of cytomegalovirus exposure and HLA in healthy donors. Study details: Earlier findings included approximately 120 million unique TCR beta sequences obtained from 180 million or so T cells. HLA-typed donors were the source of 83 million or so unique TCRs held in an early data release. Study findings and constraints: Beyond CMV serostatus, there was no information to go on about immune exposure. In a later analysis, a missense DCLRE1C variant was linked to TCR beta V- and J-gene trimming.

Primers for the PCR totalled 60 Vbeta and 13 Jbeta. Assay: immunoSEQ multiplex PCR; the TCRdb copy retains only in-frame clones and omits some. The table has approximately 210,000 clones, around nine tenths seen once; the top ten hold approximately 1.9%. The V gene is TRBV19, the J gene TRBJ2-2; TRBD2 is a possible D gene (6 bases). The specimen sequenced was PBMCs. This TCR derives from a woman between 18 and 29 years old in good health and CMV-seronegative. The CDR3 bases are TGTGCCAGTACCTCCCGGGAGTCCTCCGGGGAGCTGTTTTTT. This sequence encodes CASTSRESSGELFF.